Listed below are T cell receptor beta chains from one sample, sequenced in a study of T cells after posttransplantation cyclophosphamide. Sequencing was performed with immunoSEQ multiplex PCR; in TCRdb, only in-frame clones are kept and a portion is missing. The sample holds tens of thousands of clones, and no clone turns up only once. Sequences were obtained from PBMCs. These TCRs come from a woman aged 60-75 years in good health, CMV-negative, and a related stem cell transplant donor. The CDR3 runs from the conserved cysteine through the conserved F or W. A D gene is named only where the DNA matches it firmly. Clone size is stated in some rows and not others, as once, few, many or a class when expanded.

d_gene,j_gene,v_gene,abundance,CDR3aa,CDR3nt
NA,TRBJ2-3,TRBV2,many,CASKGSGISTDTQYF,TGTGCCAGCAAAGGATCCGGGATAAGCACAGATACGCAGTATTTT
TRBD1,TRBJ2-3,TRBV13,many,CASSLGPGQGSTDTQYF,TGTGCCAGCAGCTTAGGCCCGGGACAGGGTAGCACAGATACGCAGTATTTT
NA,TRBJ2-1,TRBV19,NA,CASGTEGLESVEQFF,TGTGCCAGTGGGACAGAGGGACTAGAGTCCGTAGAGCAGTTCTTC
TRBD1,TRBJ2-7,TRBV6-6,NA,CASSQRQGYEQYF,TGTGCCAGCAGTCAAAGACAGGGTTACGAGCAGTACTTC
NA,TRBJ1-5,TRBV15,many,CATSSGVAGNQPQHF,TGTGCCACCAGCAGCGGAGTTGCAGGCAATCAGCCCCAGCATTTT
TRBD1,TRBJ2-3,TRBV5-1,many,CASSLTGTGTDTQYF,TGCGCCAGCAGCTTGACCGGGACAGGAACAGATACGCAGTATTTT
TRBD2,TRBJ2-3,TRBV30,NA,CAWREAGGADTQYF,TGTGCCTGGAGGGAGGCGGGAGGAGCAGATACGCAGTATTTT
TRBD1,TRBJ1-1,TRBV7-2,many,CASSHTGAQTEAFF,TGTGCCAGCAGCCACACAGGGGCGCAAACTGAAGCTTTCTTT
NA,TRBJ2-7,TRBV19,many,CASNVDGGEQYF,TGTGCCAGTAACGTAGACGGGGGAGAGCAGTACTTC
NA,TRBJ2-2,TRBV7-2,many,CASSPTGPGELFF,TGTGCCAGCAGCCCTACAGGGCCCGGGGAGCTGTTTTTT
NA,TRBJ2-5,TRBV19,many,CASNFYQETQYF,TGTGCCAGTAACTTTTACCAAGAGACCCAGTACTTC
NA,TRBJ2-6,TRBV7-9,many,CASSLLGASGANVLTF,TGTGCCAGCAGCTTACTGGGGGCGTCTGGGGCCAACGTCCTGACTTTC
TRBD1,TRBJ1-1,TRBV28,few,CASTQEGTANTEAFF,TGTGCCAGCACTCAAGAGGGGACAGCGAACACTGAAGCTTTCTTT
TRBD2,TRBJ2-5,TRBV28,few,CASSLRAGVFETQYF,TGTGCCAGCAGTTTGAGGGCGGGGGTCTTTGAGACCCAGTACTTC
TRBD1,TRBJ1-1,TRBV15,many,CATSRRGQGRNTEAFF,TGTGCCACCAGCAGGAGGGGGCAGGGGAGGAACACTGAAGCTTTCTTT
NA,TRBJ2-3,TRBV7-9,many,CASSFSSRSTDTQYF,TGTGCCAGCAGCTTCTCTAGCCGGAGCACAGATACGCAGTATTTT
NA,TRBJ1-5,TRBV27,many,CASSRRGRDQPQHF,TGTGCCAGCAGTCGGCGGGGAAGAGATCAGCCCCAGCATTTT
TRBD2,TRBJ2-1,TRBV7-9,many,CASSPGTSGRAIAYNEQFF,TGTGCCAGCAGCCCGGGGACTAGCGGGAGGGCCATAGCCTACAATGAGCAGTTCTTC
TRBD2,TRBJ2-1,TRBV2,many,CASRGQGLAAWRQFF,TGTGCCAGCAGGGGCCAGGGACTAGCGGCGTGGAGGCAGTTCTTC
NA,TRBJ2-1,TRBV4-3,NA,CASSQETGHEQFF,TGCGCCAGCAGCCAAGAAACAGGGCATGAGCAGTTCTTC
TRBD1,TRBJ1-6,TRBV30,few,CAWSWSGTDNSPLHF,TGTGCCTGGAGTTGGTCTGGGACAGATAATTCACCCCTCCACTTT
NA,TRBJ1-3,TRBV7-6,many,CASSLRSAGNTIYF,TGTGCCAGCAGCTTACGCTCAGCTGGAAACACCATATATTTT
NA,TRBJ1-2,TRBV6-4,many,CASSDRGIGYTF,TGTGCCAGCAGTGACCGGGGAATCGGCTACACCTTC
TRBD2,TRBJ2-1,TRBV19,many,CASSSSGTIGNEQFF,TGTGCCAGTAGTAGTAGCGGGACCATAGGAAATGAGCAGTTCTTC
NA,TRBJ1-3,TRBV5-6,many,CASSLGGSSGNTIYF,TGTGCCAGCAGCTTGGGGGGCTCCTCTGGAAACACCATATATTTT
TRBD1,TRBJ1-2,TRBV9,many,CASNKGQGAYGYTF,TGTGCCAGCAACAAGGGACAGGGGGCCTATGGCTACACCTTC
TRBD1,TRBJ1-1,TRBV10-3,many,CAISDPGQGGGTEAFF,TGTGCCATCAGTGACCCGGGACAGGGGGGTGGTACTGAAGCTTTCTTT